This passage covers 20 T cell receptor beta chains from one sample sequenced in a study of glioma-infiltrating T cells. Amplification of TCR alpha and beta CDR3 regions from RNA used iRepertoire nested multiplex PCR. TCRdb independently ran MiXCR on the multiplex PCR reads; one entry per CDR3 protein. The top ten hold about 15% of the sample, which has approximately 110,000 distinct CDR3 sequences, less than 30% seen once. The sample was glioma tissue, nonneoplastic brain tissue, or PBMCs (not recorded which). Receptors were obtained from a human donor with low-grade glioma or glioblastoma, undergoing nonglioma brain surgery, or in good health (not recorded which).

This rearrangement joins TRBV5-1 to TRBJ2-3; D ambiguous. This CDR3 comprises 14 residues. V lost 2 bases to trimming and J lost 0 bases, with 7 bases between them. The germline CDR1 and CDR2 sequences are SGHRS and YFSETQ. For the CDR3, the DNA is TGCGCCAGCAGCTTCGCCCCTAGCACAGATACGCAGTATTTT. This translates into CASSFAPSTDTQYF.

A remark on this clonotype: A much larger clone differs by one base, so this may be a read error. The chain uses TRBV6-1 and TRBJ1-5; D is unclear. The CDR3 extends over 13 amino acids. V was shortened by 8 bases and J by 5 bases, with 13 bases between the two germline ends. Germline V gene lookup returns CDR1 MNHNS and CDR2 SASEGT. CDR3 loop: CASATEHDQPQHF. In nucleotides, the CDR3 is TGTGCCAGCGCGACTGAGCACGATCAGCCCCAGCATTTT.

This clonotype has only one observation. Compared with germline, one end of the junction differs, possibly owing to a read error. The chain is built from TRBV19 and TRBJ2-5; 8 nucleotides match TRBD1. There are 15 residues in the CDR3. Germline assignment: CDR1 LNHDA and CDR2 SQIVND (reference sequence). The CDR3 bases are TGTGCCAGTAGTCCGCGGACAGGGTTACCAGAGACCCAGGACTTC. This sequence encodes CASSPRTGLPETQDF.

This clonotype was observed many times. The chain is built from TRBV4-1 and TRBJ2-1, with D hard to call. The CDR3 covers 15 residues. V gave up 2 bases and J gave up 8 bases, with 16 bases separating them. Germline V gene lookup returns CDR1 MGHRA and CDR2 YSYEKL. CDR3 nucleotides: TGCGCCAGCAGCCAACCAACCCGGCGAAGGTATGAGCAGTTCTTC. Its protein product is CASSQPTRRRYEQFF.

Ten or more counts support this clonotype. V is TRBV10-3 and J is TRBJ2-7; maybe TRBD2 (6 bases). V was clipped by 3 bases and J by 3 bases, with 12 bases between them. The germline V gene encodes CDR1 ENHRY and CDR2 SYGVKD. The CDR3 extends over 14 amino acids. CDR3 region: CAISDSGLYYEQYF. CDR3 coding DNA: TGTGCCATCAGTGACTCCGGACTATACTACGAGCAGTACTTC.

Many counts were recorded for this clonotype. The chain combines TRBV19 with TRBJ2-4; TRBD2 aligns across 7 bases. With V trimmed by 8 bases and J by 1 base, 8 bases remained unmatched. The CDR3 extends over 15 amino acids. Germline CDR1 and CDR2: LNHDA and SQIVND (reference sequence). The CDR3 bases are TGTGCCAGTGCACTAGCGTTTGCGGCCAAAAACATTCAGTACTTC. Its translation is CASALAFAAKNIQYF.

A few counts support this clonotype. This sequence joins TRBV9 and TRBJ1-3; no clear D gene. CDR1 and CDR2 from the germline V gene are SGDLS and YYNGEE. Between the trimmed V and J ends, which lost 4 bases and 4 bases, there was a span of 9 bases. This CDR3 is 13 amino acids long. The CDR3 coding sequence is TGTGCCAGCAGCCCAGGTCTGGGAAACACCATATATTTT. It yields the protein CASSPGLGNTIYF.

In its sample, this clonotype was seen once. Germline is not matched at one junction end, which may reflect a read error. The rearrangement links TRBV11-2 to TRBJ2-7; the match to TRBD1 covers 8 bases. Germline values: CDR1 SGHAT, CDR2 FQNNGV. The CDR3 has 13 amino acids. In DNA, the CDR3 is TGTGCCAGCAGCTTAGGACAGGGGTACGTGCAGTACTTC. Translation gives CASSLGQGYVQYF. The entire variable domain, with the rest obtained from reference TRBV11-2 and TRBJ2-7, is as follows: EAGVAQSPRYKIIEKRQSVAFWCNPISGHATLYWYQQILGQGPKLLIQFQNNGVVDDSQLPKDRFSAERLKGVDSTLKIQPAKLEDSAVYLCASSLGQGYVQYFGPGTRLTVT.

The chain carries TRBV19 and TRBJ2-5; D call uncertain. Germline CDR1 LNHDA, CDR2 SQIVND (reference sequence). With 3 bases removed from V and 5 bases from J, the gap between germline ends came to 19 bases. The length of the CDR3 is 16 residues. CDR3 region: CASSIRQSPVVETQYF. CDR3 in DNA: TGTGCCAGTAGTATTCGTCAATCACCAGTCGTCGAGACCCAGTACTTC.

Concerning this clonotype: Possible read error: a much larger clone is one base away. The CDR3 does not end in the conserved phenylalanine or tryptophan, so this is likely a read error. The chain is built from TRBV6-9 and TRBJ2-1; D is ambiguous. Germline V lookup: CDR1 MNHGY, CDR2 SVAAGI. Trimming pared 3 bases from V and 9 bases from J, leaving 9 bases between. This CDR3 is built from 12 residues. CDR3 sequence: CASSYVTFEQFS. Written as DNA, the CDR3 is TGTGCCAGCAGTTACGTCACTTTTGAGCAGTTCTCC.

Notes on this clonotype: A read error may explain this, as a much larger clone is one base away. The V and J genes are TRBV6-1 and TRBJ2-3; D ambiguous. From germline, CDR1 is MNHNS and CDR2 SASEGT. The CDR3 totals 14 residues. Trimming removed 6 bases from V and 2 bases from J, with 12 bases in between. CDR3 loop: CASSSRGLTDTQYF. CDR3 in DNA: TGTGCCAGCAGCTCCCGCGGTCTCACAGATACGCAGTATTTT.

In this sample, this clonotype turned up many times. The chain couples TRBV20-1 to TRBJ2-1, with 8 bases fitting TRBD2. CDR1 and CDR2 (germline): DFQATT, SNEGSKA (reference sequence). Trimming removed 5 bases from V and 1 base from J; junction bases left unmatched: 13. The CDR3 runs 17 residues. The CDR3 DNA is TGCAGTGCTTTTCTCTTAAGCGGGAGAAGATCCTACAATGAGCAGTTCTTC. It translates to CSAFLLSGRRSYNEQFF.

At least ten counts were recorded for this clonotype. The gene calls are TRBV6-1 and TRBJ1-1, with 8 bases matching TRBD1. J gave up 8 bases and V 6 bases, and 5 bases lay outside the gene matches. The length of the CDR3 is 12 residues. The germline gives CDR1 MNHNS, CDR2 SASEGT. In DNA form, the CDR3 reads TGTGCCAGCAGCCGGACAGGGCGAGAAGCTTTCTTT. This gives the protein CASSRTGREAFF.

Remarks on this clonotype: The germline gene is not matched at one end of the junction; a read error may be the cause. The V call is TRBV6-1, the J call TRBJ2-7; D possibly corresponds to TRBD2 (6 bases). Germline V gene sequence: CDR1 MNHNS, CDR2 SASEGT. The CDR3 spans 17 residues. CDR3 amino acids: CASSSDSGLGLSYVQYF. DNA of the CDR3: TGTGCCAGCAGTTCGGATAGCGGCCTAGGACTCTCCTACGTGCAGTACTTC.

To note about this clonotype: This may be a read error, as it is one base from a much larger clone. V is TRBV4-1 and J is TRBJ2-1; 9 positions match TRBD2. The CDR3 is 18 amino acids. CDR1 is MGHRA and CDR2 is YSYEKL in the germline V gene. The CDR3 nucleotides are TGCGCCATCAGCCCAAGACCAGAAGGCGGTAGCGGGAGCAATGAGCAGTTCTTC. Its protein is CAISPRPEGGSGSNEQFF.

CDR3 amino acids: CAISRDRGTTEAFF. For the CDR3, the DNA is TGTGCCATCAGCCGGGACAGGGGTACCACTGAAGCTTTCTTT. The V gene is TRBV10-3, the J gene TRBJ1-1; 10 bases are a match to TRBD1. Germline-derived CDR1 and CDR2 are ENHRY and SYGVKD. This CDR3 region has 14 residues. With 6 bases clipped from V and 4 bases from J, the junction kept 5 bases outside the gene matches.

The rearrangement uses TRBV10-3 and TRBJ2-7, with TRBD2 matching 8 bases. V dropped 7 bases and J dropped 11; count of bases not matched to a gene: 13. The CDR3 length is 13 residues. In germline, CDR1 is ENHRY, CDR2 SYGVKD. This CDR3 reads CAINLNGREKKYF. The CDR3 nucleotides read TGTGCCATCAATTTGAACGGGAGGGAGAAAAAGTACTTC.

This chain joins TRBV20-1 and TRBJ2-7; tentatively, D is TRBD1 (5 bases). Trimming pared 0 bases from V and 9 bases from J, leaving 21 bases between. The CDR3 consists of 15 residues. Germline V gene lookup returns CDR1 DFQATT and CDR2 SNEGSKA (reference sequence). The chain's CDR3 is CSARDRIGAPHGQYF. The CDR3 DNA follows: TGCAGTGCTAGAGATCGGATAGGGGCGCCCCACGGGCAGTACTTC.

This clonotype was observed a few times. The genes are TRBV29-1 and TRBJ1-1; D might be TRBD1 (5 bases). The V gene's germline CDR1 is SQVTM and CDR2 ANQGSEA. The CDR3 is 12 residues long. V was pared by 4 bases and J by 5 bases, with 11 bases between. The CDR3 here is CSVAGSATEAFF. The CDR3 region has the DNA TGCAGCGTTGCAGGGTCTGCGACTGAAGCTTTCTTT. Supplemented by reference TRBV29-1 and TRBJ1-1, the full variable domain reads SAVISQKPSRDICQRGTSLTIQCQVDSQVTMMFWYRQQPGQSLTLIATANQGSEATYESGFVIDKFPISRPNLTFSTLTVSNMSPEDSSIYLCSVAGSATEAFFGQGTRLTVV.

In its sample, this clonotype was seen many times. CDR3 bases: TGTGCCAGCAGTTCCGCCGGCCCCATCTTCACTGAAGCTTTCTTT. It encodes CASSSAGPIFTEAFF. The chain couples TRBV6-2 or TRBV6-3 to TRBJ1-1; D gene ambiguous. Germline-derived CDR1 and CDR2 are MNHEY and SVGEGT. CDR3 length: 15 residues. V gave up 4 bases and J gave up 4 bases, with 16 bases separating them.